This T cell receptor beta chain was captured by sequencing in a study of blood T cell repertoires in COVID-19 (dated by TCRdb to the early 2020s). As for the study more broadly: Collaborator samples came from the United States, Italy and Spain and covered acute and convalescent phases of COVID-19. The prospective study material was composed of cDNA or gDNA derived from T cells, B-cell-depleted T cells, or PBMCs. Subjects who had been exposed to COVID-19, were actively infected with it, or had recovered from it provided the deeply sampled blood TCRbeta repertoires that made up the dataset. The repertoires were made available in a free public database intended to serve as a resource for research on the immune response to SARS-CoV-2. Samples were obtained from the ongoing ImmuneRACE study (first 160 participants) and from 1,254 subjects provided by 6 global collaborators. The sample metadata nearly always contained a de-identified subject ID, COVID-19 status, age in years and sex. Where available, HLA class I and class II types were taken from metadata supplied by the sample provider and were not determined by assay-based typing. On the study overall, not on this receptor specifically: How much clinical and demographic metadata was included differed by source and by participant, and the metadata was provided uncurated.

CDR1 and CDR2, per the germline V gene, are SGDLS and YYNGEE. Trimming removed 1 base from V and 8 bases from J, leaving 10 bases between the germline ends. Taken from cysteine to phenylalanine, the CDR3 has 13 residues. Kept here is only the CDR3 DNA, which spans 39 bases and is read in frame from base 1. Each collaborating institution followed its own protocols to collect whole blood in K2EDTA tubes. For TCRbeta analysis, collaborator samples were shipped as frozen whole blood, as isolated PBMCs, or as DNA extracted from either sample type. TCRbeta CDR3 regions were amplified from genomic DNA using the immunoSEQ Assay, a bias-controlled multiplex PCR. In the paper's pipeline: Nucleated cell counts per sample were estimated from amplification of reference gene primers within the assay. To quantify the absolute abundance of each unique TCRbeta CDR3 rearrangement, sequence reads were collapsed and filtered. For each sample, productive Simpson clonality was calculated by taking the square root of Simpson's diversity index across productive rearrangements. Entries here come from immuneACCESS through TCRdb and include only in-frame sequences with V and J called. Some clones fail to appear in such tables; in the studies checked, an unresolved V gene covers under half of the shortfall, and the cause of the remainder is unknown. The DNA gave D and trimming, while V, J and clone size come from that table. This sample gives roughly 70,000 clones in total; roughly 84% of them show up just once. The ten largest make up approximately 29% of the sample.

Worth noting for this clone: Which antigen it targets is not known. No per-base quality is available; no much larger clone lies one base away.

The specimen sequenced was peripheral blood. This receptor chain uses TRBV9 and TRBJ2-1; no confident D gene assignment can be made. The sequence was obtained from a human donor in a cohort sampled during active COVID-19. CDR3 sequence: CASSVHPVDEQFF. The sequenced DNA is TGTGCCAGCAGCGTACACCCCGTAGATGAGCAGTTCTTC.